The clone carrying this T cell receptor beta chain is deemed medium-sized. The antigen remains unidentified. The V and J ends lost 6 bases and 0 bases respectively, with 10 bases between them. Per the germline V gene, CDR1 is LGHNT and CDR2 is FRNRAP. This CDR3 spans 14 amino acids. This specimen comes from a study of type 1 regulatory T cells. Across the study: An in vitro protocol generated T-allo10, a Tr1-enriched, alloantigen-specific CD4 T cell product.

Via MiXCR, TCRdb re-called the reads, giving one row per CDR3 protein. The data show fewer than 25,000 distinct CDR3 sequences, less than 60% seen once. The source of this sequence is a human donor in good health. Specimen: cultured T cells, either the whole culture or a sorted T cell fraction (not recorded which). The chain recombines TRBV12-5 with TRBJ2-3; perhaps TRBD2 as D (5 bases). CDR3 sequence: CASGSGLSTDTQYF. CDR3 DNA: TGTGCTAGTGGATCGGGGTTAAGCACAGATACGCAGTATTTT.